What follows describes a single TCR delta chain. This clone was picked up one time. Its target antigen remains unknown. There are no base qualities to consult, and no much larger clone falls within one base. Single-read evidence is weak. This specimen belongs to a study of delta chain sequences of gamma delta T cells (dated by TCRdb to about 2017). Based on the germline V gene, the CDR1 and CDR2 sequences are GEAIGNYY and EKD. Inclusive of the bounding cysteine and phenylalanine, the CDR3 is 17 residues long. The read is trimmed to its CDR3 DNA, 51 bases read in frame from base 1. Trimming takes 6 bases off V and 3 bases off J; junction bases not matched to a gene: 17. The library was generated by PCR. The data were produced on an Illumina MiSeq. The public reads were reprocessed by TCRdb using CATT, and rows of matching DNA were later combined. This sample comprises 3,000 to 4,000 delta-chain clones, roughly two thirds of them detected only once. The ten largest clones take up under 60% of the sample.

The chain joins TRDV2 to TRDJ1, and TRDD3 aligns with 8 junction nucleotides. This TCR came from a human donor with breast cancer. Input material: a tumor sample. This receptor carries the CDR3 CACLRLGGSSGSDKLIF. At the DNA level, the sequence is TGTGCCTGTCTGAGACTGGGGGGATCGAGTGGGTCCGATAAACTCATCTTT.